This T cell receptor (beta chain) was sequenced for a study of blood T cell repertoires in COVID-19. Study information: Spain, Italy and the United States supplied samples that represented acute and convalescent COVID-19. Sources were T cells, B-cell-depleted T cells, or PBMCs; the material itself was cDNA or gDNA.

V lost 3 bases to trimming and J lost 3 bases; unmatched junction nucleotides: 9. Germline lookup yields CDR1 SGHRS and CDR2 YFSETQ. This CDR3 spans 15 amino acids. This clone appeared a single time. Seattle patients were enrolled during active infection and followed longitudinally. In the source study's methods: Estimation of nucleated cell counts relied on the amplification of reference gene primers. The protocol was immunoSEQ multiplex PCR, while the TCRdb copy is restricted to in-frame clones and leaves out a portion. The V and J calls and clone size come from that table; D and trimming were worked out from the DNA. The sample carries some 200,000 clones, approximately 80% recorded once.

This rearrangement joins TRBV5-1 to TRBJ2-7; 7 bases map to TRBD1. What was sequenced was peripheral blood. This TCR was sampled from an elderly woman with COVID-19, enrolled during active disease. CDR3 DNA sequence: TGCGCCAGCAGCTCAAAACCGGGACAGAACTACGAGCAGTACTTC. Translating it yields CASSSKPGQNYEQYF.